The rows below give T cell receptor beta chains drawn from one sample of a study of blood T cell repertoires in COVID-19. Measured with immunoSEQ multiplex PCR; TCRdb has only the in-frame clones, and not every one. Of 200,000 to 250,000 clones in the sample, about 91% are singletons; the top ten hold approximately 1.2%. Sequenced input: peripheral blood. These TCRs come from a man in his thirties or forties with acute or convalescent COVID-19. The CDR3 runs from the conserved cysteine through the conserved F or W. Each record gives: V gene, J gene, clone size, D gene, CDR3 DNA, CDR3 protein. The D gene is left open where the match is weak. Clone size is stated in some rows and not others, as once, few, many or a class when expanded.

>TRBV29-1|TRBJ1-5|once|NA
TGCAGCGTTGAACAGGGTTTAGGCCAGCCCCAGCATTTT
CSVEQGLGQPQHF
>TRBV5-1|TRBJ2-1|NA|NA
TGCGCCAGCAGCGTAGAAAACAATGAGCAGTTCTTC
CASSVENNEQFF
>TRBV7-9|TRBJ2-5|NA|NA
TGTGCCAGCAGCTCACTACGAGAGACCCAGTACTTC
CASSSLRETQYF
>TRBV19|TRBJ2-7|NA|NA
TGTGCCAGTAGTATATTATTTTCCTACGAGCAGTACTTC
CASSILFSYEQYF
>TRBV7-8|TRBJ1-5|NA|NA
TGTGCCAGCAGCTTGGGGGGTCGAGTGGATCAGCCCCAGCATTTT
CASSLGGRVDQPQHF
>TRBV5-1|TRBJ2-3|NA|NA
TGCGCCAGCAGCTTAATTTTCGACTCATCAGGGACAGATACGCAGTATTTT
CASSLIFDSSGTDTQYF
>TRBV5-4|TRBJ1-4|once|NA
TGTGCCAGCAGCTTGGGAGGGCCGGGGAATGAAAAACTGTTTTTT
CASSLGGPGNEKLFF
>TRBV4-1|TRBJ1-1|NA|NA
TGCGCCAGCAGCCAAGAAGGGGTCCCACTAAGAGGTATCCTGGACACTGAAGCTTTCTTT
CASSQEGVPLRGILDTEAFF
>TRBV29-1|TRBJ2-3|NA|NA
TGCAGCGTTGAAGTGGGGCTAGCGCTGGCAGATACGCAGTATTTT
CSVEVGLALADTQYF
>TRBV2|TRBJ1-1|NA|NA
TGTGCCAGCAGAGTCGCGGGGAACACTGAAGCTTTCTTT
CASRVAGNTEAFF
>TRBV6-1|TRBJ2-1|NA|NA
TGTGCCAGCAGTGAAGCATCCTTTCTGCTCGCGGGGCCCAATGAGCAGTTCTTC
CASSEASFLLAGPNEQFF
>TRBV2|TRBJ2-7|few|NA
TGTGCCAGCACCGAGGAGCAGGGGTTCACCTACGAGCAGTACTTC
CASTEEQGFTYEQYF
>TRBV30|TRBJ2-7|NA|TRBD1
TGTGCCTGGAGTGGAACCGGGACAGGGGCCTACGAGCAGTACTTC
CAWSGTGTGAYEQYF
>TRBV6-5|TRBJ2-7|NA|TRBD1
TGTGCCAGCAGTTACCCCGGGACAGGGGGCTACGAGCAGTACTTC
CASSYPGTGGYEQYF
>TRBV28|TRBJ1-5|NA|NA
TGTGCCAGCAGGGTAAGGGGTACTGGCAATCAGCCCCAGCATTTT
CASRVRGTGNQPQHF
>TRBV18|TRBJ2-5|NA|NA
TGTGCCAGCTCACGCGCTCTAGAGGAAGAGACCCAGTACTTC
CASSRALEEETQYF
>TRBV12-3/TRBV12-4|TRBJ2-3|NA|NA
TGTGCCAGCAGAGCCTTTACAGATACGCAGTATTTT
CASRAFTDTQYF
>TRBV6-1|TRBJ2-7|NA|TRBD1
TGTGCCAGCAGTGATCAGGGGGCTTGGAACGAGCAGTACTTC
CASSDQGAWNEQYF